This T cell receptor (beta chain) stems from a study of shared clonotypes between healthy human individuals. Study summary: Each donor had three CD4 naive, three CD4 memory, two CD8 naive and one CD8 memory plate.

Repertoires were generated with immunoSEQ multiplex PCR, while TCRdb's copy carries only in-frame clones and drops some. The repertoire holds over a million clones, with 75% to 85% as singletons. The CDR3 has 14 residues. CDR1 and CDR2 from the germline V gene are ENHRY and SYGVKD. Trimming stripped 5 bases from V and 0 bases from J, with 10 bases between. CD45RA+ naive and CD45RA-negative memory subsets were separated from CD4+ cells. This clone has more than one count but fewer than ten. Its cognate antigen is unknown. Overall study results and limits: Among donors, sharing of clonotypes was expected to be affected by sequencing depth.

The specimen sequenced was memory CD4+ T cells from PBMCs. The subset is: CD45RA-negative fraction. This sequence originates from a man younger than 30 in good health. Some clones in this sample may be carry-over from other donors' samples. The genes are TRBV10-3 and TRBJ1-1; D remains ambiguous. The CDR3 reads CAISPDVLNTEAFF. The CDR3 DNA reads as TGTGCCATCAGTCCGGACGTATTGAACACTGAAGCTTTCTTT.